A selection of T cell receptor beta chains follows, all from one sample in a study of blood T cells in healthy people across ages. TCRdb re-called the 5' RACE reads through MiXCR, storing one row per CDR3 protein. The table records 900,000 to 950,000 distinct CDR3 sequences, approximately 32% of them present only once. These data were also reused for a study on T cells of mothers and their children.

The source material was blood. The source of these receptors is a middle-aged woman in good health. Each CDR3 is given with its conserved first and last residue. The order of the fields is D gene, clone size, V gene, J gene, CDR3 DNA, CDR3 protein. The D gene is left open where the match is weak. Clone sizes are given selectively: once, few, many, or a class where the clone is expanded.

>TRBD2|many|TRBV7-9|TRBJ2-3
TGTGCCAGCAGACGAGGACTAGCGGGGGTAACAGATACGCAGTATTTT
CASRRGLAGVTDTQYF
>.|few|TRBV5-1|TRBJ1-5
TGCGCCAACAGCTTGGGCGGGGGTAATCAGCCCCAGCATTTT
CANSLGGGNQPQHF
>TRBD1|few|TRBV12-3/TRBV12-4|TRBJ1-2
TGTGCCAGCAGTTTCCGAGGGGGCGCGAGTTATGGCTACACCTTC
CASSFRGGASYGYTF
>TRBD1|few|TRBV29-1|TRBJ2-2
TGCAGCGTTGAGGGGCCGGGACAGGGCCAGACCGGGGAGCTGTTTTTT
CSVEGPGQGQTGELFF
>.|.|TRBV9|TRBJ2-7
TGTGCCAGCAGCGCCAGCCCCTACAACTCCTACGAGCAGTACTTC
CASSASPYNSYEQYF
>TRBD1|few|TRBV5-1|TRBJ2-3
TGCGCCAGCAGCGTGAGGGGGACAGGGGGCTTTATTATCGACAACACAGATACGCAGTATTTT
CASSVRGTGGFIIDNTDTQYF
>.|many|TRBV4-1|TRBJ2-7
TGCGCCAGCAGCCAAGTTAGCGGACAGACCTACGAGCAGTACTTC
CASSQVSGQTYEQYF
>TRBD1|many|TRBV6-1|TRBJ2-7
TGTGCCAGCAGTGAAGCCGCGACAGGGACCTACTACGAGCAGTACTTC
CASSEAATGTYYEQYF
>TRBD1|many|TRBV6-5|TRBJ2-7
TGTGCCAGCAGTTCCTCGGGACAGGGAACCTACGAGCAGTACTTC
CASSSSGQGTYEQYF
>TRBD1|.|TRBV5-1|TRBJ2-3
TGCGCCAGCAGCTTCCGGGGACAGGGGACCACAGATACGCAGTATTTT
CASSFRGQGTTDTQYF
>.|few|TRBV12-3/TRBV12-4|TRBJ2-5
TGTGCCAGCAGTCTCGACAGAAGAGGAGAGACCCAGTACTTC
CASSLDRRGETQYF
>.|.|TRBV3-1|TRBJ2-7
TGTGCCAGCAGCCAACAGTCATTCTCCTACGAGCAGTACTTC
CASSQQSFSYEQYF
>TRBD1|.|TRBV28|TRBJ2-7
TGTGCCAGCACCGAGGACAGGGACGAATCTATCTACGGGCAGTACTTC
CASTEDRDESIYGQYF
>TRBD1|many|TRBV6-2/TRBV6-3|TRBJ2-7
TGTGCCAGCAGAAGAACAGGGGGCGGTTACGAGCAGTACTTC
CASRRTGGGYEQYF
>TRBD1|few|TRBV4-1|TRBJ2-5
TGCGCCAGCAGCCCGGACAGGGTGACGGACAATGAGCAGTACTTC
CASSPDRVTDNEQYF
>.|many|TRBV20-1|TRBJ2-1
TGCAGTGCTAGAGAAAGACTAGTGTGGAATGAGCAGTTCTTC
CSARERLVWNEQFF
>.|.|TRBV2|TRBJ1-6
TGTGCCAGCCGCATGGGGGGGGTTCGGGCTGATTCACCCCTCCACTTT
CASRMGGVRADSPLHF
>TRBD2|few|TRBV5-1|TRBJ2-1
TGCGCCAGCAGCTTACCGACGGGGGGACCTAACAATGAGCAGTTCTTC
CASSLPTGGPNNEQFF
>.|.|TRBV28|TRBJ2-3
TGTGCCAGCAGTTTCGGGCCCGGTACGCAGTATTTT
CASSFGPGTQYF
>.|.|TRBV28|TRBJ1-1
TGTGCCAGCAGTCCCTTTAGTCCTGGCGATGGCACTGAAGCTTTCTTT
CASSPFSPGDGTEAFF
>.|.|TRBV6-5|TRBJ1-5
TGTGCCAGCACCGTCGACAAGTATAGCAATCAGCCCCAGCATTTT
CASTVDKYSNQPQHF
>TRBD1|.|TRBV27|TRBJ2-7
TGTGCCAGCAGTCTCCAGTTCGTGACAGGGGGCAGAAACGAGCAGTACTTC
CASSLQFVTGGRNEQYF
>TRBD2|many|TRBV28|TRBJ2-7
TGTGCCAGCACCCCGGGCGGGGGGCTCTACGAGCAGTACTTC
CASTPGGGLYEQYF
>TRBD2|.|TRBV20-1|TRBJ2-5
TGCAGTGCTAGAGGCGGGGGAGGAGAGCAGTACTTC
CSARGGGGEQYF
>TRBD1|many|TRBV7-2|TRBJ2-7
TGTGCCAGCAGCTTAGTAGGGACAGGGTCCTACGAGCAGTACTTC
CASSLVGTGSYEQYF
>TRBD1|.|TRBV5-1|TRBJ2-1
TGCGCCAGCAGCCCTGTCGGGACAGGGGGCGCCAGGAGTTACAATGAGCAGTTCTTC
CASSPVGTGGARSYNEQFF
>.|.|TRBV28|TRBJ2-1
TGTGCCAGCAGTTTAACCTCCAAAAATGAGCAGTTCTTC
CASSLTSKNEQFF
>.|.|TRBV28|TRBJ1-4
TGTGCCAGCAGTTCCCCAAGGGGGGGCAATGAAAAACTGTTTTTT
CASSSPRGGNEKLFF
>.|.|TRBV24-1|TRBJ1-2
TGTGCCACCAGTGATTTCACTGGGGGCTACTATGGCTACACCTTC
CATSDFTGGYYGYTF
>.|once|TRBV11-2|TRBJ1-5
TGTGCCAGCAGCTTCGAAACGGGGCCCCAGCATTTT
CASSFETGPQHF
>.|once|TRBV28|TRBJ2-7
TGTGCCAGCAGTTTGCAGGGGATCCAGTACGAGCAGTACTTC
CASSLQGIQYEQYF
>TRBD2|.|TRBV28|TRBJ2-7
TGTGCCAGCACCCTGGTCCTAGCGGGTAACTCCTACGAGCAGTACTTC
CASTLVLAGNSYEQYF
>.|many|TRBV7-3|TRBJ2-1
TGTGCCAGCAGCTTATCAGGGGGGCCCGGTGAGCAGTTCTTC
CASSLSGGPGEQFF
>.|.|TRBV28|TRBJ2-1
TGTGCCAGCAGTTTTAGGCCTCGGGGTGCACTTAATGAGCAGTTCTTC
CASSFRPRGALNEQFF
>.|few|TRBV3-1|TRBJ2-7
TGTGCCAGCAGCCCGGAATTGAGGTGGACAGAGCTCTCCTACGAGCAGTACTTC
CASSPELRWTELSYEQYF
>.|many|TRBV7-8|TRBJ2-7
TGTGCCAGCAGCCGGACCACTGGCGAGCAGTACTTC
CASSRTTGEQYF
>.|.|TRBV2|TRBJ1-1
TGTGCCAGCAGAGAGGCCACTGAAACTTTCTTT
CASREATETFF
>.|.|TRBV20-1|TRBJ1-5
TGCAGTGCCAACCCGGGGTCCGGGGTCAATCAGCCCCAGCATTTT
CSANPGSGVNQPQHF
>.|few|TRBV6-2/TRBV6-3|TRBJ2-1
TGTGCCAGCAGTGGGGGGGGCACGAATGAGCAGTTCTTC
CASSGGGTNEQFF
>.|.|TRBV29-1|TRBJ2-3
TGCAGCGTTAGCACAGATACGCAGTATTTT
CSVSTDTQYF
>.|many|TRBV15|TRBJ2-5
TGTGCCACCAGCAGATTCCAGAGAGGGCGGCACCAAGAGACCCAGTACTTC
CATSRFQRGRHQETQYF
>.|.|TRBV5-1|TRBJ1-1
TGCGCCAGCAGCTTGGCGGGCCTCCCCCCGGCCCCTGAAGCTTTCTTT
CASSLAGLPPAPEAFF
>TRBD1|few|TRBV4-3|TRBJ2-2
TGCGCCAGCAGCGTCGGACAGGGGGCATATTTGGCCGGGGAGCTGTTTTTT
CASSVGQGAYLAGELFF
>.|many|TRBV2|TRBJ1-4
TGTGCCAGCAGTGCCCGGGCAGGCGGCACGGGTGAAAAACTGTTTTTT
CASSARAGGTGEKLFF
>.|few|TRBV28|TRBJ2-5
TGTGCCAGCATCCCGGGCTCCTTAGGGGCAGAGACCCAGTACTTC
CASIPGSLGAETQYF
>TRBD1|.|TRBV27|TRBJ1-4
TGTGCCAGCAGTTTTCGGACTTTTGGACGGACAGGGAAGGATGAAAAACTGTTTTTT
CASSFRTFGRTGKDEKLFF
>.|.|TRBV6-2/TRBV6-3|TRBJ1-1
TGTGCCAGCAGTTCCGGAAGTAGGACTGAAGCTTTCTTT
CASSSGSRTEAFF
>.|many|TRBV29-1|TRBJ1-2
TGCAGCGTTGAAGAATGGGGAATGAATGGCTACACCTTC
CSVEEWGMNGYTF
>TRBD1|.|TRBV12-3/TRBV12-4|TRBJ1-1
TGTGCCAGCAGACTGGACAGGGCGAACACTGAAGCTTTCTTT
CASRLDRANTEAFF
>.|.|TRBV27|TRBJ1-4
TGTGCCAGCAGTCTAGGACAGCCAAGGGAAAAACTGTTTTTT
CASSLGQPREKLFF
>.|.|TRBV6-6|TRBJ1-1
TGTGCCAGCAGTGACAGGTTAACTGAAGCTTTCTTT
CASSDRLTEAFF
>.|many|TRBV20-1|TRBJ2-7
TGCAGTGCTAGAGCCGGAGGGAGCTCCTACGAGCAGTACTTC
CSARAGGSSYEQYF
>.|few|TRBV27|TRBJ2-7
TGTGCCAGCAGTTTATGGGGGGAGGCAAGCTACGAGCAGTACTTC
CASSLWGEASYEQYF
>.|.|TRBV27|TRBJ2-3
TGTGCCAGCAGTTTAGGGGTTTTCGCAGATACGCAGTATTTT
CASSLGVFADTQYF